These 4 T cell receptor beta chains originate from one sample sequenced in a study of blood T cell repertoires in COVID-19. Repertoires were generated with immunoSEQ multiplex PCR, while TCRdb's copy carries only in-frame clones and drops some. In the table there are 300,000 to 450,000 clones, roughly 91% of which are singletons. The specimen was PBMCs or T cells enriched from blood (not recorded which). Receptor source: a woman aged 18-29 years who had recovered from COVID-19.

This rearrangement joins TRBV3-1 (or the pseudogene TRBV3-2) to TRBJ1-1, with no clear D. Trimming removed 3 bases at V and 11 bases at J, with 13 bases between. Germline V gene sequence: CDR1 LGHDT, CDR2 YNNKEL (reference sequence). The CDR3 spans 12 residues. In DNA, the CDR3 is TGTGCCAGCAGCCAGTCGGAAGCGGGCGCTTTCTTT. As protein: CASSQSEAGAFF.

The rearrangement links TRBV7-9 to TRBJ1-6; possible D gene TRBD1, 6 bases. The CDR3 extends over 12 amino acids. The germline V gene has CDR1 SEHNR and CDR2 FQNEAQ (reference sequence). The ends were cut back, 5 bases at V and 18 bases at J, with 17 bases in the middle. The CDR3 spells CASSMDSQQPHF. CDR3 sequence (DNA): TGTGCCAGCAGCATGGACAGCCAGCAACCCCACTTT. Variable domain in full (rest from reference TRBV7-9 and TRBJ1-6): DTGVSQNPRHKITKRGQNVTFRCDPISEHNRLYWYRQTLGQGPEFLTYFQNEAQLEKSRLLSDRFSAERPKGSFSTLEIQRTEQGDSAMYLCASSMDSQQPHFGNGTRLTVT.

This chain connects TRBV5-8 to TRBJ2-4; D is perhaps TRBD1 (6 bases). CDR3 length: 17 amino acids. From germline, CDR1 is SGHTS and CDR2 YDEGEE. Trimming took 5 bases from V and 2 from J, leaving 20 bases between them. This CDR3 reads CASRDSGPASSKNIQYF. The CDR3 DNA sequence: TGTGCCAGCAGGGACAGTGGCCCCGCTAGCTCCAAAAACATTCAGTACTTC.

In its sample, this clone was seen once. V and J are TRBV21-1 and TRBJ2-2; no check of the table's D call, TRBD2, against the DNA was made. TRBV21-1 is described as a pseudogene. This CDR3 comprises 12 residues. CDR3 nucleotide sequence: TGTGCCAGCAGCATAGATCCCCGGGAGCTGTTTTTT. Translated, it gives CASSIDPRELFF.